A single sample is the source of the 15 T cell receptor beta chains below, sequenced in a study of tumor and adjacent non-tumor tissue in lung cancer. The library came from three nested PCR rounds adapted from ARM-PCR protocols. TCRdb processed the multiplex PCR reads anew with MiXCR; each CDR3 protein has one entry. The table has roughly 70,000 distinct CDR3 sequences, about two thirds seen once. No cell sorting was done before RNA was extracted from the tissue. This non-tumor lung sample came from over 3 cm beyond the tumor edge. The sample consisted of distant non-tumor lung tissue. All receptors derive from a woman in her forties or fifties with non-small cell lung cancer.

The genes are TRBV5-4 and TRBJ2-5; perhaps TRBD1 as D (6 bases). The CDR3 covers 15 residues. Germline CDR1 SGHNT, CDR2 YYREEE (reference sequence). The V and J ends lost 5 bases and 7 bases respectively, with 21 bases between them. CDR3 sequence reads: CASSLRWDKKGTQYF. The CDR3, as DNA: TGTGCCAGCAGTCTACGTTGGGACAAGAAAGGGACCCAGTACTTC.

This clonotype was seen a single time. V and J are TRBV6-1 and TRBJ2-2; D might be TRBD1 (5 bases). This CDR3 comprises 16 residues. V lost 11 bases and J 5 bases, leaving 24 bases between the germline ends. CDR1 is MNHNS, CDR2 SASEGT, per germline. CDR3 sequence (DNA): TGTGCCTGCATGAGGTTTTCGACAGTGAAGACCGGGGAGCTGTTTTTT. It specifies CACMRFSTVKTGELFF.

This clonotype was counted ten times or more. The rearrangement joins TRBV6-5 to TRBJ1-2; 11 bases line up with TRBD1. The trim removed 0 bases at V and 7 bases at J, leaving 10 bases unmatched. The germline V gene encodes CDR1 MNHEY and CDR2 SVGAGI. The CDR3 contains 17 residues. The CDR3 spells CASSYSSRWDRGTGYTF. In DNA, the CDR3 is TGTGCCAGCAGTTACTCATCGCGCTGGGACAGGGGGACTGGCTACACCTTC.

In regard to this clonotype: This clone may be a read error of a much larger clone one base away. The V and J genes are TRBV28 and TRBJ2-5; D perhaps matches TRBD1 (6 bases). The CDR3 runs 14 residues. Looked up from germline, CDR1 is MDHEN and CDR2 is SYDVKM. CDR3 sequence (DNA): TGTGCCAGCAGTTTCATACAGGGCCAAGATACCCAGTACTTC. Protein sequence: CASSFIQGQDTQYF.

Details on this clonotype: This may arise from a read error, as a much more abundant clone is one base away. The V gene is TRBV4-3, the J gene TRBJ2-6, with TRBD2 matching over 7 bases. Germline V gives CDR1 LGHNA, CDR2 YSLEER. The CDR3 has 19 amino acids. V gave up 1 base and J gave up 0 bases; unmatched junction bases: 9. The CDR3 DNA reads TGCGCCAGCAGCCAAGTTTCTAGCGGATACCTCTCTGGGGCCAACGTCCTGACTTTC. Translation gives CASSQVSSGYLSGANVLTF.

Of note for this clonotype: One end of the junction varies from germline; a read error may be responsible. This chain joins TRBV12-3 or TRBV12-4 and TRBJ1-6, with 7 bases aligning to TRBD1. The CDR3 is 15 residues long. CDR3 sequence (DNA): TGTGTCAGCAGCCCGGGAGGGGGCGCAAATTCACCCCTCCACTTT. This translates into CVSSPGGGANSPLHF.

Comment on this clonotype: A read error is possible here, since a much larger clone lies one base away. The genes are TRBV6-1 and TRBJ2-3; TRBD2 is a possible D gene (5 bases). CDR1 and CDR2 (germline): MNHNS, SASEGT. The CDR3 covers 12 residues. CDR3: CSSIPGKDTQYF. The CDR3 DNA sequence: TGTTCCAGCATTCCGGGAAAAGATACGCAGTATTTT.

This clonotype was counted ten times or more. CDR3 loop: CSAKFSGKETQYF. CDR3 nucleotides: TGCAGTGCTAAATTCAGCGGGAAAGAGACCCAGTACTTC. This chain uses TRBV20-1 with TRBJ2-5, with 7 nucleotides matching TRBD2. Germline loops: CDR1 DFQATT, CDR2 SNEGSKA (reference sequence). The CDR3 runs to 13 residues. V dropped 4 bases and J dropped 3; count of bases not matched to a gene: 5.

As to this clonotype: Given the absence of the conserved phenylalanine or tryptophan at the CDR3 end, a read error is likely. This rearrangement joins TRBV11-2 to TRBJ2-7; D is undetermined. The germline CDR1 and CDR2 sequences are SGHAT and FQNNGV. This CDR3 spans 13 amino acids. Here the CDR3 reads CASGLAAGYEQYL. CDR3 coding DNA: TGTGCCAGCGGCTTAGCAGCTGGGTATGAGCAGTACCTC.

Regarding this clonotype: At one boundary the junction diverges from the germline segment, which might be a read error. CDR3 loop: CASCQGSGPSTDMQYF. The CDR3 DNA reads TGCGCCAGCTGCCAGGGTAGCGGACCGAGCACAGATATGCAGTATTTT. The chain has TRBV4-1 and TRBJ2-3; D is perhaps TRBD2 (6 bases). The CDR3 is 16 amino acids. The V gene's germline CDR1 is MGHRA and CDR2 YSYEKL.

The rearrangement joins TRBV28 to TRBJ2-7; 11 nucleotides line up with TRBD1. Germline-derived CDR1 and CDR2 are MDHEN and SYDVKM. The length of the CDR3 is 16 residues. V shed 5 bases and J 3 bases; nucleotides not matched to a gene: 9. CDR3 loop: CASSPNGGQGVYEQYF. The CDR3 DNA reads as TGTGCCAGCAGTCCTAATGGGGGACAGGGGGTCTACGAGCAGTACTTC. Full variable domain (outside the CDR3, taken from reference TRBV28 and TRBJ2-7): DVKVTQSSRYLVKRTGEKVFLECVQDMDHENMFWYRQDPGLGLRLIYFSYDVKMKEKGDIPEGYSVSREKKERFSLILESASTNQTSMYLCASSPNGGQGVYEQYFGPGTRLTVT.

With regard to this clonotype: A read error may explain this, as a much larger clone is one base away. V usage is TRBV20-1 and J usage is TRBJ1-2; D is perhaps TRBD1 (6 bases). V lost 7 bases to trimming and J lost 7 bases, with 16 bases between them. Per the germline V gene, CDR1 is DFQATT and CDR2 is SNEGSKA (reference sequence). The CDR3 contains 12 residues. CDR3 coding DNA: TGCAGTGGGGACACCCACTGGGCTGGCTACACCTTC. It translates to CSGDTHWAGYTF.

As concerns this clonotype: One end of the junction is discordant with germline, which a read error may explain. The chain employs TRBV20-1 and TRBJ1-5; no clear D gene. Germline-derived CDR1 and CDR2 are DFQATT and SNEGSKA (reference sequence). The CDR3 is 12 amino acids. The CDR3 nucleotides read TGCATTGCTCACACTAGCAGTCAGCCCCAGCATTTT. It yields the protein CIAHTSSQPQHF.

This clonotype qualifies as medium-sized. V usage is TRBV20-1 and J usage is TRBJ2-5; TRBD2 agrees at 12 bases. Germline V gives CDR1 DFQATT, CDR2 SNEGSKA (reference sequence). The CDR3 has 16 amino acids. V shed 2 bases and J 1 base; nucleotides not matched to a gene: 5. CDR3 in amino acids: CSARLGLAGSQETQYF. The CDR3 nucleotides read TGCAGTGCTAGACTTGGACTAGCGGGGTCCCAAGAGACCCAGTACTTC.

This clonotype was seen a handful of times. V is TRBV11-2 and J is TRBJ2-7; 7 bases match TRBD2. The germline V gene has CDR1 SGHAT and CDR2 FQNNGV. The CDR3 has 13 amino acids. CDR3 sequence (DNA): TGTGTCAGTAGCTTAGAGTCGGGGGGCGAGCAGTACTTC. Translated, it gives CVSSLESGGEQYF.